The next 20 T cell receptor beta chains were all read from a single sample in a study of tissue T cells after allogeneic stem cell transplantation. The data were produced by immunoSEQ multiplex PCR, yet TCRdb's version contains in-frame clones alone and is incomplete. Among some 7,800 clones, 60% to 80% were seen once, and the ten largest hold roughly 0.83%. The sequenced sample consisted of blood. Source of these receptors: a female BALB/c mouse in good health. The MHC haplotype of this mouse line is H2-d.

This clone turned up a few times. Gene labels here are mouse ones. The CDR3 extends 1 residue past the end of the read, so its final part is completed from the germline J gene. V usage is TRBV16 and J usage is TRBJ2-7; D call uncertain. CDR1 is SGHSA, CDR2 FRNQAP, per germline. The V end was cut by 5 bases, the J end by 0 bases, with 8 bases between. The CDR3 totals 13 residues. CDR3 sequence: CASSNRSSYEQYF. The part of the CDR3 DNA that was read is TGTGCAAGCAGCAACAGAAGCTCCTATGAACAGTAC.

To note about this clone: Mouse gene names apply. The CDR3 is cut off 1 residue early in the read; its end comes from the germline J gene. This same CDR3 is encoded by further DNA sequences in the sample. The chain has TRBV1 and TRBJ2-3; D is tentatively TRBD1 or TRBD2 (5 bases each). This CDR3 comprises 15 residues. Trimming removed 1 base from V and 0 bases from J, with 8 bases in between. In germline, CDR1 is NSQYPW, CDR2 LRSPGD (reference sequence). CDR3 in amino acids: CTCSAGGSSAETLYF. Partial CDR3 DNA: TGCACCTGCAGTGCAGGGGGGAGTAGTGCAGAAACGCTGTAT.

This clone was counted a few times. Here the gene names and germline are mouse. Sequencing ends 1 residue short of the CDR3 end; the germline J gene provides the rest. The genes are TRBV19 and TRBJ2-1, with a tentative D call TRBD2 (6 bases). From germline, CDR1 is FNHDT and CDR2 SITEND (reference sequence). Trimming took 3 bases from V and 0 from J, leaving 13 bases between them. The CDR3 runs 16 residues. The sequenced part of the CDR3 DNA is TGTGCCAGCAGTAAGGCAACTGGGTATAACTATGCTGAGCAGTTC. It codes for CASSKATGYNYAEQF. The entire CDR3 protein reads CASSKATGYNYAEQFF.

With respect to this clone: The gene names given are mouse names. The observed sequence ends 1 residue before the CDR3 terminus, with the missing tail filled in from the germline J gene. The chain combines TRBV2 with TRBJ1-2; D not resolved. V lost 0 bases and J lost 0, with 8 bases in between. The CDR3 consists of 15 residues. Germline V gene data show CDR1 as LGHNA and CDR2 as YSYQKL. The chain's CDR3 is CASSQEGRTNSDYTF. CDR3 DNA (partial): TGTGCCAGCAGCCAAGAAGGGAGGACAAACTCCGACTACACC.

Notes on this clone: All gene names here are mouse names. The sequence runs out 1 residue before the end of the CDR3; the remainder is reconstructed from the germline J gene. The chain links TRBV31 to TRBJ2-3; 11 nucleotides align to TRBD2. The CDR3 runs to 14 residues. Germline CDR1 GKSSPN, CDR2 SITVG. Trimming took 3 bases from V and 2 from J; bases not matched to a gene: 1. The CDR3 sequence is CAWRLGGLAETLYF. CDR3 DNA (partial): TGTGCCTGGAGACTGGGGGGGCTTGCAGAAACGCTGTAT.

With respect to this clone: Mouse gene names and germline throughout. The sequence runs out 1 residue before the end of the CDR3; the remainder is reconstructed from the germline J gene. The chain combines TRBV13-1 with TRBJ2-7, with 10 bases that match TRBD2. The V gene end was trimmed by 3 bases and the J gene end by 2 bases; junction bases not matched to a gene: 5. The CDR3 covers 15 residues. The V gene's germline CDR1 is NSHNY and CDR2 SYGAGN. CDR3 amino acids: CASSGGTGVTYEQYF. The sequenced CDR3 bases are TGTGCCAGCAGTGGGGGGACTGGGGTGACCTATGAACAGTAC.

About this clone: Germline and genes: mouse. The CDR3 end falls 1 residue outside the read, so it is completed with the germline J gene. V gene TRBV13-1 combines with J gene TRBJ1-6, with TRBD1 matching 9 bases. TRBJ1-6 carries the ORF label, with uncertain function. V lost 2 bases to trimming and J lost 4 bases; unmatched junction nucleotides: 1. The CDR3 spans 15 residues. Per the germline V gene, CDR1 is NSHNY and CDR2 is SYGAGN. The CDR3 region is CASSEQGAYNSPLYF. CDR3 bases read: TGTGCCAGCAGTGAACAGGGGGCTTATAATTCGCCCCTCTAC.

Of note for this clone: Gene names and germline match the mouse. The read finishes 1 residue shy of the CDR3 end, and the germline J gene is used to complete it. The chain has TRBV13-1 and TRBJ1-6; maybe TRBD1 (5 bases). TRBJ1-6 is known as an ORF, though its function is uncertain. CDR3 length: 13 residues. Germline V gene sequence: CDR1 NSHNY, CDR2 SYGAGN. Trimming took 5 bases from V and 5 from J, leaving 8 bases between them. The CDR3 spells CASSDSNNSPLYF. The CDR3 bases that were read are TGTGCCAGCAGCGACAGTAATAATTCGCCCCTCTAC.

This clone occurred a few times. Gene names refer to mouse genes. The sequence runs out 1 residue before the end of the CDR3; the remainder is reconstructed from the germline J gene. This chain joins TRBV13-2 and TRBJ2-7, with 7 bases identical to TRBD1. Germline V gene sequence: CDR1 NNHNN, CDR2 SYGAGS (reference sequence). The CDR3 totals 11 residues. The V gene end was trimmed by 5 bases and the J gene end by 6 bases; junction bases not matched to a gene: 2. This chain's CDR3 is CASGRGSEQYF. CDR3 DNA, as far as it was read: TGTGCCAGCGGCAGGGGGTCTGAACAGTAC.

In its sample, this clone was seen a few times. Here the gene names and germline are mouse. Coverage ceases 1 residue before the CDR3 finishes, and the germline J gene fills in the end. The V and J genes are TRBV13-3 and TRBJ2-7, with 9 bases matching TRBD1. The CDR3 is 13 amino acids. Looked up from germline, CDR1 is NNHDY and CDR2 is SYVADS. The V gene end was trimmed by 4 bases and the J gene end by 7 bases; junction bases not matched to a gene: 6. This CDR3 is CASSRDREGEQYF. CDR3 bases read: TGTGCCAGCAGTCGGGACAGGGAGGGGGAACAGTAC.

There are a few counts of this clone. Mouse gene names and germline throughout. The read comes to an end 1 residue before the CDR3 does, leaving the germline J gene to fill in the end. The chain is built from TRBV3 and TRBJ1-4, with D possibly being TRBD1 (6 bases). The V gene's germline CDR1 is SNHLY and CDR2 FYNGKV (reference sequence). V lost 3 bases and J lost 0, with 11 bases in between. This CDR3 contains 16 residues. The covered CDR3 bases are TGTGCCAGCAGCTTGGGGGACAAAATTTCCAACGAAAGATTATTT. It specifies CASSLGDKISNERLF. The full CDR3 is CASSLGDKISNERLFF. The variable domain in full, with the rest retrieved from reference TRBV3 and TRBJ1-4, is GPKVLQIPSHQIIDMGQMVTLNCDPVSNHLYFYWYKQILGQQMEFLVNFYNGKVMEKSKLFKDQFSVERPDGSYFTLKIQPTALEDSAVYFCASSLGDKISNERLFFGHGTKLSVL.

To note about this clone: Mouse names are used for the genes. The missing CDR3 end, 1 residue past where the read stops, is filled in from the germline J gene. The V call is TRBV3, the J call TRBJ2-5; TRBD1 might be the D (6 bases). Trimming cost V 4 bases and J 3 bases, with 11 bases left between them. CDR3 length: 14 amino acids. Germline CDR1 SNHLY, CDR2 FYNGKV (reference sequence). The sequenced part of the CDR3 DNA is TGTGCCAGCAGCTGGCCGGGACAACAAGACACCCAGTAC. Translation: CASSWPGQQDTQY. From start to end, the CDR3 is CASSWPGQQDTQYF.

In the case of this clone: Genes and germline are mouse. From the germline J gene comes the end of the CDR3, since the read stops 1 residue before it. This chain links TRBV2 with TRBJ2-3, with 10 bases fitting TRBD2. Looked up from germline, CDR1 is LGHNA and CDR2 is YSYQKL. V lost 4 bases to trimming and J lost 0 bases; unmatched junction nucleotides: 4. The CDR3 is 16 amino acids. The CDR3 sequence: CASSRDWGASAETLYF. The DNA read from the CDR3 is TGTGCCAGCAGCCGAGACTGGGGGGCAAGTGCAGAAACGCTGTAT.

With regard to this clone: Gene names refer to mouse genes. Read data end 1 residue before the CDR3 end; the end is taken from the germline J gene. The chain couples TRBV2 to TRBJ2-7; TRBD1 matches 9 bases. V shed 4 bases, J shed 7 bases, and the junction held 2 bases outside the gene matches. Germline CDR1 and CDR2: LGHNA and YSYQKL. This CDR3 contains 12 residues. CDR3 DNA, as far as it was read: TGTGCCAGCAGCCGGGACAGGGAGGAACAGTAC. Translating gives CASSRDREEQY. From start to end, the CDR3 is CASSRDREEQYF.

This clone was seen a handful of times. Mouse gene names apply. The sequenced CDR3 bases are TGTGCCAGCAGCCAAGCCGGGACAGGGGATGAACAGTAC. It yields the protein CASSQAGTGDEQY. The CDR3 in full is CASSQAGTGDEQYF. This rearrangement joins TRBV5 to TRBJ2-7, with 10 bases aligning to TRBD1. The sequence runs out 1 residue before the end of the CDR3; the remainder is reconstructed from the germline J gene. The CDR3 contains 14 residues. The trim removed 1 base at V and 5 bases at J, leaving 2 bases unmatched. The V gene's germline CDR1 is LGHNA and CDR2 YNLKQL (reference sequence).

With respect to this clone: The gene symbols are mouse symbols. The read ends 1 residue early relative to the CDR3; the germline J gene fills the gap. The gene calls are TRBV14 and TRBJ2-4, with D perhaps matching TRBD1 (5 bases). Germline V gene sequence: CDR1 SGHDT, CDR2 FRDEAV. Between the trimmed V and J ends, which lost 5 bases and 2 bases, there was a span of 12 bases. The CDR3 contains 14 residues. The CDR3 here is CASRLGHLQNTLYF. The covered CDR3 bases are TGTGCCAGCAGACTTGGACACCTTCAAAACACCTTGTAC.

About this clone: Mouse gene names apply. From the germline J gene comes the end of the CDR3, since the read stops 1 residue before it. V gene TRBV4 combines with J gene TRBJ2-7, with 9 bases lining up with TRBD1. The CDR3 runs to 15 residues. Germline CDR1 is LGHDT and CDR2 is YNNKQL (reference sequence). Trimming removed 3 bases from V and 5 bases from J; junction bases left unmatched: 8. CDR3 DNA (partial): TGTGCCAGCAGCTACCCGGGACAGGGAGAGGATGAACAGTAC. Residues: CASSYPGQGEDEQY. The CDR3 in full is CASSYPGQGEDEQYF.

For this clone: Gene names follow the mouse nomenclature. The read halts 1 residue ahead of the CDR3 end, with the missing end drawn from the germline J gene. The rearrangement links TRBV19 to TRBJ2-4; 9 nucleotides align to TRBD2. This CDR3 contains 14 residues. In germline, CDR1 is FNHDT, CDR2 SITEND (reference sequence). V shed 6 bases and J 2 bases; nucleotides not matched to a gene: 4. CDR3 DNA, as far as it was read: TGTGCCAGCACTGGGGGGGGCGCTCAAAACACCTTGTAC. It specifies CASTGGGAQNTLY. The entire CDR3 is CASTGGGAQNTLYF.

As concerns this clone: Mouse gene names and germline throughout. The sequenced fragment ends 1 residue before the CDR3 boundary, so the rest is inferred from the germline J gene. The rearrangement joins TRBV19 to TRBJ2-7, with 10 positions matching TRBD2. Per germline, CDR1 FNHDT and CDR2 SITEND (reference sequence). The CDR3 contains 13 residues. The ends lost 4 bases at V and 4 bases at J; junction bases unmatched: 2. The DNA read from the CDR3 is TGTGCCAGCAGTCCGGGACTGGGGTATGAACAGTAC. Translating gives CASSPGLGYEQY. The CDR3, in full, reads CASSPGLGYEQYF.

This clone was counted a few times. The genes are named according to mouse. The CDR3 end falls 1 residue outside the read, so it is completed with the germline J gene. The chain is built from TRBV5 and TRBJ2-7; D possibly corresponds to TRBD2 (6 bases). The V end was cut by 1 base, the J end by 3 bases, with 10 bases between. The CDR3 length is 14 residues. CDR1 and CDR2 from the germline V gene are LGHNA and YNLKQL (reference sequence). This chain's CDR3 is CASSQAAGDYEQYF. Incomplete CDR3 DNA: TGTGCCAGCAGCCAAGCGGCTGGGGACTATGAACAGTAC.